What follows are 26 T cell receptor beta chains derived from one specimen sequenced in a study of graft-versus-host responses after intestinal transplantation. Antigens of these TCRs are unknown. Data came from immunoSEQ multiplex PCR; TCRdb stores just in-frame clones and leaves some out. This sample has about 78,000 clones, with about nine tenths found just once. Sequencing was performed on unstimulated CD8+ T cells sorted from spleen or lymph node cells, taken before transplant. The receptors come from a human donor who was the organ donor for an intestinal transplant.

V is TRBV5-1 and J is TRBJ1-6; D remains unclear. CDR1 and CDR2 (germline): SGHRS, YFSETQ. Trimming pared 4 bases from V and 6 bases from J, leaving 26 bases between. CDR3 length: 19 amino acids. CDR3 amino acids: CASSPMGPLHLSPNSPLHF. CDR3 nucleotides: TGCGCCAGCAGCCCGATGGGCCCCCTTCACCTATCCCCTAATTCACCCCTCCACTTT.

V gene TRBV5-6 combines with J gene TRBJ1-2; D perhaps matches TRBD1 (5 bases). The germline gives CDR1 SGHDT, CDR2 YYEEEE. This CDR3 has 14 residues. With 2 bases removed from V and 6 bases from J, the gap between germline ends came to 14 bases. The CDR3 DNA follows: TGTGCCAGCAGCTTTCCTGCCAGGGTAGATGGCTACACCTTC. Amino acid sequence: CASSFPARVDGYTF.

The chain combines TRBV15 with TRBJ2-7; weak D call: TRBD1 (5 bases). Germline V lookup: CDR1 LNHNV, CDR2 YYDKDF (reference sequence). The germline V and J ends were trimmed by 3 bases and 2 bases, with 17 bases remaining between them. The CDR3 has 16 amino acids. CDR3 bases: TGTGCCACCAGCAGTTTCGGACATGGGGAAACCTACGAGCAGTACTTC. Its protein product is CATSSFGHGETYEQYF.

V gene TRBV28 combines with J gene TRBJ2-3; TRBD1 agrees at 8 bases. Germline V gene data show CDR1 as MDHEN and CDR2 as SYDVKM. The CDR3 extends over 14 amino acids. The trim removed 4 bases at V and 8 bases at J, leaving 8 bases unmatched. The CDR3 here is CASSSGRGRSTQYF. CDR3 nucleotides: TGTGCCAGCAGTTCAGGCAGGGGGCGATCTACGCAGTATTTT.

The chain couples TRBV5-4 to TRBJ1-2; no reliable D call. Germline loops: CDR1 SGHNT, CDR2 YYREEE (reference sequence). The CDR3 has 13 amino acids. The V end was cut by 4 bases, the J end by 0 bases, with 7 bases between. CDR3 sequence reads: CASSPDANYGYTF. The CDR3 DNA reads as TGTGCCAGCAGCCCGGACGCTAACTATGGCTACACCTTC.

The chain combines TRBV4-1 with TRBJ2-2; 7 bases match TRBD2. The CDR3 covers 14 residues. CDR1 is MGHRA and CDR2 is YSYEKL in the germline V gene. V lost 1 base, J lost 6 bases, and 2 bases stayed unmatched. The CDR3 region is CASSQAGGPGELFF. The CDR3, as DNA: TGCGCCAGCAGCCAAGCGGGGGGTCCCGGGGAGCTGTTTTTT.

The chain combines TRBV4-2 with TRBJ1-5; no reliable D call. Germline V gene sequence: CDR1 LGHNA, CDR2 YNFKEQ. V lost 3 bases, J lost 0 bases, and 9 bases lay in between. This CDR3 contains 15 residues. CDR3 bases: TGTGCCAGCAGCCATCAGGCGTATAGCAATCAGCCCCAGCATTTT. Encoded protein: CASSHQAYSNQPQHF.

V gene TRBV4-2 combines with J gene TRBJ2-1; D is perhaps TRBD2 (6 bases). The ends were cut back, 0 bases at V and 5 bases at J, with 17 bases in the middle. In germline, CDR1 is LGHNA, CDR2 YNFKEQ. This CDR3 has 17 amino acids. CDR3 sequence: CASSQETPGTGNNEQFF. For the CDR3, the DNA is TGTGCCAGCAGCCAAGAGACCCCCGGGACTGGTAACAATGAGCAGTTCTTC.

This chain connects TRBV11-2 to TRBJ2-7, with D perhaps being TRBD1 or TRBD2 (6 bases each). Germline V gene data show CDR1 as SGHAT and CDR2 as FQNNGV. V lost 5 bases, J lost 2 bases, and 13 bases lay in between. CDR3 length: 14 amino acids. The CDR3 nucleotides are TGTGCCAGCAGCGGGGGCGGGGAGGCCTACGAGCAGTACTTC. Protein: CASSGGGEAYEQYF.

J is TRBJ1-1 and V is TRBV11-3; tentative D call: TRBD1 (6 bases). Per germline, CDR1 SGHNT and CDR2 YENEEA. This CDR3 is built from 15 residues. V dropped 8 bases and J dropped 6 bases, with 22 bases sitting between them. As DNA, the CDR3 is TGTGCCAGCGCCCGTAGGGGGGGCGAGACTTCTGAAGCTTTCTTT. Its translation: CASARRGGETSEAFF.

The rearrangement joins TRBV7-9 to TRBJ2-5, with D tentatively TRBD2 (6 bases). The V gene lost 6 bases and the J gene lost 1 base, with 12 bases spanning the gap. Per the germline V gene, CDR1 is SEHNR and CDR2 is FQNEAQ (reference sequence). CDR3 size: 14 residues. DNA of the CDR3: TGTGCCAGCAGTCGTGCGGGGCCCCAAGAGACCCAGTACTTC. Its protein product is CASSRAGPQETQYF.

This clone was seen a handful of times. The chain employs TRBV14 and TRBJ1-6; D ambiguous. The V gene lost 1 base and the J gene lost 6 bases, with 7 bases spanning the gap. CDR1 and CDR2 from the germline V gene are SGHDN and FVKESK. There are 14 residues in the CDR3. The CDR3 DNA follows: TGTGCCAGCAGCCAAGGGTGGGGTAATTCACCCCTCCACTTT. Encoded protein: CASSQGWGNSPLHF.

V and J are TRBV11-2 and TRBJ2-1; D remains ambiguous. V lost 3 bases and J lost 9, with 6 bases in between. The germline V gene encodes CDR1 SGHAT and CDR2 FQNNGV. CDR3 length equals 11 residues. The CDR3 sequence is CASSLTSEQFF. CDR3 DNA sequence: TGTGCCAGCAGCTTGACCAGTGAGCAGTTCTTC.

The chain uses TRBV5-4 and TRBJ2-5; D is perhaps TRBD1 (5 bases). The CDR3 contains 14 residues. Trimming took off 2 bases at V and 2 bases at J, with 10 bases between the two ends. Looked up from germline, CDR1 is SGHNT and CDR2 is YYREEE (reference sequence). This chain's CDR3 is CASSLDSFQETQYF. CDR3 DNA sequence: TGTGCCAGCAGCTTAGACAGCTTTCAAGAGACCCAGTACTTC.

On this clone: Likely a read error: the CDR3 ends without its conserved phenylalanine or tryptophan. The V call is TRBV14, the J call TRBJ1-2; a possible D gene is TRBD1 (6 bases). V was trimmed by 4 bases and J by 5 bases, leaving 11 bases between them. Germline CDR1 is SGHDN and CDR2 is FVKESK. The CDR3 length is 13 residues. In nucleotides, the CDR3 is TGTGCCAGCAGCCCCCTAGGGGGGTATGGCTACACCCTC. Translating it yields CASSPLGGYGYTL.

The chain couples TRBV30 to TRBJ1-5; possible D gene TRBD1, 6 bases. CDR3 length: 13 amino acids. Germline assignment: CDR1 GTSNPN and CDR2 SVGIG (reference sequence). The V end was cut by 1 base, the J end by 8 bases, with 12 bases between. The CDR3: CAWSEGGSEPQHF. CDR3 DNA sequence: TGTGCCTGGAGTGAGGGGGGCTCGGAGCCCCAGCATTTT.

The V gene is TRBV11-2, the J gene TRBJ2-1; D is ambiguous. The CDR3 is made up of 11 amino acids. Germline CDR1 and CDR2: SGHAT and FQNNGV. The V end was cut by 4 bases, the J end by 8 bases, with 6 bases between. The CDR3: CASSSRYEQFF. The DNA for the CDR3 is TGTGCCAGCAGCTCTAGGTATGAGCAGTTCTTC.

The CDR3 bases are TGTGCCAGCAGTGAATTGGCGGGGGCCTACTCTGGAAACACCATATATTTT. Protein product: CASSELAGAYSGNTIYF. This chain joins TRBV6-1 and TRBJ1-3; tentative D call: TRBD1 (6 bases). This CDR3 spans 17 amino acids. The V gene's germline CDR1 is MNHNS and CDR2 SASEGT. V was cut by 2 bases and J by 0 bases, with 14 bases left in between.

The chain uses TRBV4-1 and TRBJ2-2; D gene unclear. This CDR3 region has 11 residues. Trimming pared 2 bases from V and 6 bases from J, leaving 1 base between. The germline V gene has CDR1 MGHRA and CDR2 YSYEKL. The chain's CDR3 is CASSQSGELFF. The CDR3 DNA is TGCGCCAGCAGCCAATCCGGGGAGCTGTTTTTT.

This rearrangement joins TRBV7-9 to TRBJ1-1, with 9 bases lining up with TRBD1. Germline V gene sequence: CDR1 SEHNR, CDR2 FQNEAQ (reference sequence). The V segment lost 5 bases and the J segment 7 bases; nucleotides outside the gene matches: 11. CDR3 length equals 15 residues. The CDR3 nucleotides are TGTGCCAGCAGCCCGCGAACAGGACAGGGGTATGAAGCTTTCTTT. Its protein product is CASSPRTGQGYEAFF. Looking up the rest from reference TRBV7-9 and TRBJ1-1 gives the full variable domain: DTGVSQNPRHKITKRGQNVTFRCDPISEHNRLYWYRQTLGQGPEFLTYFQNEAQLEKSRLLSDRFSAERPKGSFSTLEIQRTEQGDSAMYLCASSPRTGQGYEAFFGQGTRLTVV.

This clone showed up just a few times. The chain links TRBV9 to TRBJ1-2, with a possible D match to TRBD1 (5 bases). V was pared by 0 bases and J by 4 bases, with 19 bases between. The CDR3 totals 17 residues. Germline V gene sequence: CDR1 SGDLS, CDR2 YYNGEE. CDR3 amino acids: CASSVEDSGRPLYGYTF. The DNA for the CDR3 is TGTGCCAGCAGCGTAGAAGATTCGGGGCGACCCCTCTATGGCTACACCTTC.

The J gene is TRBJ1-6, the V gene TRBV6-1; no clear D gene. The V end lost 4 bases, the J end lost 5 bases, and 9 bases lay between the germline ends. This CDR3 is 14 amino acids long. Germline V gene sequence: CDR1 MNHNS, CDR2 SASEGT. CDR3 DNA: TGTGCCAGCAGTGGAGGGCAGGATAATTCACCCCTCCACTTT. It encodes CASSGGQDNSPLHF.

The chain uses TRBV25-1 and TRBJ1-5; a possible D gene is TRBD1 (5 bases). V was clipped by 5 bases and J by 3 bases, with 8 bases between them. The germline V gene has CDR1 MGHDK and CDR2 SYGVNS. The CDR3 covers 13 residues. CDR3 amino acids: CASSWGYNQPQHF. CDR3 bases: TGTGCCAGCAGTTGGGGGTACAATCAGCCCCAGCATTTT.

The gene calls are TRBV5-1 and TRBJ2-7; D is unclear. The V gene lost 5 bases and the J gene lost 2 bases, with 17 bases spanning the gap. The length of the CDR3 is 15 residues. The V gene's germline CDR1 is SGHRS and CDR2 YFSETQ. The DNA of the CDR3 is TGCGCCAGCAGAGGACCCCCCGCGAGGACCTACGAGCAGTACTTC. Protein sequence: CASRGPPARTYEQYF.

This clone occurred once. This chain joins TRBV7-2 and TRBJ1-2; perhaps TRBD1 as D (6 bases). Trimming cost V 2 bases and J 6 bases, with 19 bases left between them. CDR3 length: 16 amino acids. The germline gives CDR1 SGHTA, CDR2 FQGNSA. The CDR3 DNA reads as TGTGCCAGCAGCTTAATCAGTGAGGGGGGCATAAATGGCTACACCTTC. Translating gives CASSLISEGGINGYTF.

The V call is TRBV15, the J call TRBJ1-5; TRBD1 is a possible D gene (5 bases). CDR3 length equals 13 residues. The V end was cut by 4 bases, the J end by 7 bases, with 11 bases between. The V gene's germline CDR1 is LNHNV and CDR2 YYDKDF (reference sequence). This CDR3 reads CATSTKGRQPQHF. Written as DNA, the CDR3 is TGTGCCACCAGCACAAAGGGGCGCCAGCCCCAGCATTTT.